This T cell receptor beta chain was sequenced during a study of CD8+ T cells in alopecia areata. Following extraction, RNA underwent reverse transcription to cDNA, which served as the sequencing template. Measured with immunoSEQ multiplex PCR; TCRdb has only the in-frame clones, and not every one. The sample holds about 190,000 clones, less than 65% seen once. Treatment defined: oral pan-JAK inhibitor, 5-10 mg twice daily. The CDR3 has 12 amino acids. Germline V CDR1 and CDR2: SGHAT, FQNNGV. V lost 1 base, J lost 4 bases, and 3 bases lay in between. Here the sequenced sample was CD4+ T cells sorted from blood, taken at week 24, from a patient treated with tofacitinib. The receptor's source is a human donor with alopecia areata. The chain joins TRBV11-2 to TRBJ2-3, with unresolved D. Here the CDR3 reads CASSLASDTQYF. CDR3 bases: TGTGCCAGCAGCTTAGCCTCAGATACGCAGTATTTT.